The 20 T cell receptor beta chains reported below all come from one sample, sequenced in a study of blood T cell repertoires in COVID-19. Method: immunoSEQ multiplex PCR; TCRdb's copy keeps in-frame clones and lacks some. The sample records approximately 220,000 clones, 83% being singletons. The sequenced sample was PBMCs or T cells enriched from blood (not recorded which). These receptors came from a middle-aged woman who had been exposed to COVID-19.

The CDR3 sequence is CASSIPRGSTDTQYF. In nucleotides, the CDR3 is TGTGCCAGCAGCATCCCAAGGGGAAGCACAGATACGCAGTATTTT. The gene calls are TRBV7-2 and TRBJ2-3; D may be TRBD1 (5 bases). V lost 5 bases and J 0 bases, leaving 12 bases between the germline ends. The length of the CDR3 is 15 residues. Germline loops: CDR1 SGHTA, CDR2 FQGNSA. Full variable domain (rest looked up from reference TRBV7-2 and TRBJ2-3): GAGVSQSPSNKVTEKGKDVELRCDPISGHTALYWYRQSLGQGLEFLIYFQGNSAPDKSGLPSDRFSAERTGGSVSTLTIQRTQQEDSAVYLCASSIPRGSTDTQYFGPGTRLTVL.

V usage is TRBV27 and J usage is TRBJ2-5, with 8 bases that match TRBD2. Germline assignment: CDR1 MNHEY and CDR2 SMNVEV (reference sequence). The length of the CDR3 is 13 residues. Trimming removed 7 bases from V and 5 bases from J; junction bases left unmatched: 6. The CDR3 nucleotides read TGTGCCAGCAACGCCGGGACTAGTGAGACCCAGTACTTC. Translation gives CASNAGTSETQYF.

The CDR3 region has the DNA TGTGCCAGCAGAGCTTGGGGCAGGGGAGGCTACACCTTC. Its translation: CASRAWGRGGYTF. The chain joins TRBV5-6 to TRBJ1-2, with D possibly being TRBD1 (6 bases). Germline CDR1 is SGHDT and CDR2 is YYEEEE. V shed 5 bases and J shed 8 bases, with 16 bases lying between them. The CDR3 runs to 13 residues.

V usage is TRBV9 and J usage is TRBJ2-7; 9 bases are shared with TRBD1. Germline values: CDR1 SGDLS, CDR2 YYNGEE. Unmatched junction bases numbered 10, after V lost 0 bases and J lost 3 bases. The CDR3 spans 17 residues. CDR3 sequence reads: CASSVGGTGTGIYEQYF. Here the CDR3 DNA reads TGTGCCAGCAGCGTAGGAGGAACCGGGACAGGGATCTACGAGCAGTACTTC.

The rearrangement uses TRBV6-5 and TRBJ1-2, with D possibly being TRBD1 (6 bases). The CDR3 spans 14 residues. V was pared by 6 bases and J by 8 bases, with 19 bases between. The V gene's germline CDR1 is MNHEY and CDR2 SVGAGI. In DNA form, the CDR3 reads TGTGCCAGCAGCGACCTAGGGGGGGCGGGAGGCTACACCTTC. Residues: CASSDLGGAGGYTF.

This clone was seen at least ten times. The V and J genes are TRBV4-2 and TRBJ1-2; 11 bases map to TRBD1. Unmatched junction bases numbered 15, after V lost 0 bases and J lost 0 bases. In germline, CDR1 is LGHNA, CDR2 YNFKEQ. CDR3 size: 21 residues. CDR3 nucleotides: TGTGCCAGCAGCCAAGAACGATGGACCGGGACAGGGGGATTTCCTAACTATGGCTACACCTTC. It translates to CASSQERWTGTGGFPNYGYTF.

The chain recombines TRBV28 with TRBJ2-1; TRBD2 matches 7 bases. Trimming cost V 7 bases and J 0 bases; bases outside gene matches: 9. Germline V gives CDR1 MDHEN, CDR2 SYDVKM. There are 16 residues in the CDR3. For the CDR3, the DNA is TGTGCCAGCACCCAGGGCTGGGGGGGCTCCTACAATGAGCAGTTCTTC. Protein: CASTQGWGGSYNEQFF.

The chain couples TRBV19 to TRBJ1-6; D might be TRBD1 (6 bases). Per the germline V gene, CDR1 is LNHDA and CDR2 is SQIVND (reference sequence). The CDR3 contains 15 residues. V was clipped by 6 bases and J by 6 bases, with 15 bases between them. In DNA form, the CDR3 reads TGTGCCAGTAGCCCCTTACAGGGCACTAATTCACCCCTCCACTTT. Residues: CASSPLQGTNSPLHF.

J is TRBJ2-3 and V is TRBV3-1 (or the pseudogene TRBV3-2), with 9 bases fitting TRBD2. Germline V gives CDR1 LGHDT, CDR2 YNNKEL (reference sequence). There are 15 residues in the CDR3. Unmatched junction bases numbered 7, after V lost 3 bases and J lost 6 bases. CDR3 in amino acids: CASSHAGTSMDTQYF. Written as DNA, the CDR3 is TGTGCCAGCAGCCACGCCGGGACTAGCATGGATACGCAGTATTTT.

The rearrangement links TRBV29-1 to TRBJ1-5, with a tentative D call TRBD1 (5 bases). Germline V CDR1 and CDR2: SQVTM, ANQGSEA. The CDR3 consists of 13 residues. V lost 3 bases to trimming and J lost 4 bases, with 10 bases between them. The CDR3 protein is CSVEPGGNQPQHF. CDR3 DNA sequence: TGCAGCGTTGAGCCGGGGGGAAATCAGCCCCAGCATTTT.

The gene calls are TRBV7-8 and TRBJ1-1, with D unclear. V dropped 5 bases and J dropped 1 base, with 14 bases sitting between them. The CDR3 has 15 residues. Germline CDR1 is SGHVS and CDR2 is FQNEAQ. The CDR3 is CASSAREGSNTEAFF. In DNA form, the CDR3 reads TGTGCCAGCAGCGCCCGGGAGGGCTCGAACACTGAAGCTTTCTTT.

This sequence joins TRBV12-5 and TRBJ1-6; 8 bases map to TRBD1. CDR1 is LGHNT, CDR2 FRNRAP, per germline. This CDR3 comprises 15 residues. V was pared by 1 base and J by 9 bases, with 5 bases of the junction left unmatched. The CDR3 is CASGLGTGKASPLHF. In DNA form, the CDR3 reads TGTGCTAGTGGTTTGGGGACAGGGAAAGCTTCACCCCTCCACTTT.

The rearrangement links TRBV9 to TRBJ2-3, with a possible D match to TRBD2 (5 bases). Trimming cost V 0 bases and J 3 bases, with 14 bases left between them. The CDR3 totals 16 residues. Germline V gives CDR1 SGDLS, CDR2 YYNGEE. The CDR3 DNA sequence: TGTGCCAGCAGCGTAGGAGGAGGTTTGGGAACAGATACGCAGTATTTT. Its protein product is CASSVGGGLGTDTQYF.

This clone was observed a few times. V and J are TRBV28 and TRBJ2-7; D possibly corresponds to TRBD2 (6 bases). Germline V gene data show CDR1 as MDHEN and CDR2 as SYDVKM. V dropped 5 bases and J dropped 1 base, with 15 bases sitting between them. The CDR3 extends over 15 amino acids. This chain's CDR3 is CASSPSVAGSYEQYF. Written as DNA, the CDR3 is TGTGCCAGCAGTCCCTCGGTGGCGGGATCCTACGAGCAGTACTTC.

The chain carries TRBV28 and TRBJ2-7; 7 bases align to TRBD2. The CDR3 is 14 residues long. Germline CDR1 MDHEN, CDR2 SYDVKM. After removal of 5 bases from V and 3 bases from J, the junction contained 7 bases not matched to a gene. The CDR3 DNA is TGTGCCAGCAGTACCTCGACTAGCAACTACGAGCAGTACTTC. Protein: CASSTSTSNYEQYF.

A single count supports this clone. The gene calls are TRBV28 and TRBJ1-1; TRBD1 matches 7 bases. The CDR3 runs 15 residues. Germline-derived CDR1 and CDR2 are MDHEN and SYDVKM. The V segment lost 4 bases and the J segment 5 bases; nucleotides outside the gene matches: 10. The CDR3 here is CASSSQGVGGTEAFF. CDR3 nucleotide sequence: TGTGCCAGCAGTTCGCAGGGGGTAGGAGGGACTGAAGCTTTCTTT.

The chain links TRBV18 to TRBJ1-2; 9 positions agree with TRBD1. J lost 5 bases, V lost 4 bases, and 5 bases had no gene match. CDR1 is KGHSH and CDR2 is LQKENI in the germline V gene. The length of the CDR3 is 14 residues. The CDR3 sequence: CASSRGTGWYGYTF. The DNA of the CDR3 is TGTGCCAGCTCACGCGGGACAGGGTGGTATGGCTACACCTTC.

The J gene is TRBJ2-7, the V gene TRBV5-1, with 7 bases aligning to TRBD2. The CDR3 loop spans 14 amino acids. Germline V CDR1 and CDR2: SGHRS, YFSETQ. Trimming at V came to 0 bases and at J to 4 bases, leaving 4 bases not matched to a gene. The DNA for the CDR3 is TGCGCCAGCAGCTTGGCCGGGACTATGTACGAGCAGTACTTC. This translates into CASSLAGTMYEQYF.

This rearrangement joins TRBV7-2 to TRBJ1-6; D ambiguous. Trimming left V 6 bases short and J 5 bases short, with 8 bases between. The germline gives CDR1 SGHTA, CDR2 FQGNSA. The CDR3 contains 13 residues. The CDR3 reads CASSYKNNSPLHF. CDR3 DNA: TGTGCCAGCAGTTACAAGAATAATTCACCCCTCCACTTT.

The J gene is TRBJ1-2, the V gene TRBV5-1, with D hard to call. The germline V gene encodes CDR1 SGHRS and CDR2 YFSETQ. V lost 4 bases and J 7 bases, leaving 23 bases between the germline ends. CDR3 length: 16 amino acids. The chain's CDR3 is CASSDNPSDPLSGYTF. The CDR3 bases are TGCGCCAGCAGCGATAACCCCAGCGACCCTCTAAGTGGCTACACCTTC.